The 30 T cell receptor beta chains given below trace back to one sample, sequenced in a study of OX40 agonist ivuxolimab in advanced cancers. The repertoire was sequenced with immunoSEQ multiplex PCR; TCRdb's copy has only in-frame clones and lacks some. The data show roughly 63,000 clones, around nine tenths seen once. The starting material was CD4+ or CD8+ T cells sorted from blood, obtained in a trial of the OX40 agonist ivuxolimab. These TCRs come from an adult with an advanced solid tumor such as melanoma, head and neck, liver or kidney cancer.

The chain employs TRBV28 and TRBJ2-3; 9 bases agree with TRBD2. V trimming: 3 bases; J trimming: 4 bases; junction bases outside the gene matches: 11. Looked up from germline, CDR1 is MDHEN and CDR2 is SYDVKM. This CDR3 region has 17 residues. The CDR3 coding sequence is TGTGCCAGCAGTTTGAGTGTGGGACTAGCCGAGGCAGATACGCAGTATTTT. This codes for CASSLSVGLAEADTQYF.

The V and J genes are TRBV19 and TRBJ2-7; 7 nucleotides line up with TRBD2. The ends lost 4 bases at V and 7 bases at J; junction bases unmatched: 7. Germline V lookup: CDR1 LNHDA, CDR2 SQIVND (reference sequence). The CDR3 loop spans 13 amino acids. CDR3 loop: CASSSGSSMEQYF. The CDR3 DNA reads TGTGCCAGTAGTAGCGGGAGCAGTATGGAGCAGTACTTC.

This clone occurred once. The DNA for the CDR3 is TGTGCCAGCAGCTCGCCCGGGACACCTTTCATGAACACTGAAGCTTTCTTT. This sequence encodes CASSSPGTPFMNTEAFF. The rearrangement links TRBV5-6 to TRBJ1-1, with D possibly TRBD1 on 6 matching bases. With 3 bases removed from V and 0 bases from J, the gap between germline ends came to 18 bases. This CDR3 region has 17 residues. Germline V lookup: CDR1 SGHDT, CDR2 YYEEEE.

The chain is built from TRBV5-4 and TRBJ2-2, with unresolved D. The V and J ends lost 4 bases and 3 bases respectively, with 13 bases between them. This CDR3 has 15 amino acids. Germline V CDR1 and CDR2: SGHNT, YYREEE (reference sequence). CDR3: CASSGLPFDTGELFF. The CDR3 DNA reads TGTGCCAGCAGCGGCTTACCCTTTGACACCGGGGAGCTGTTTTTT.

V usage is TRBV7-6 and J usage is TRBJ2-1; 7 bases align to TRBD1. The CDR3 consists of 14 residues. Germline-derived CDR1 and CDR2 are SGHVS and FNYEAQ. The V gene end was trimmed by 5 bases and the J gene end by 5 bases; junction bases not matched to a gene: 6. In nucleotides, the CDR3 is TGTGCCAGCAGCCCCGGACAGGCTAACAATGAGCAGTTCTTC. It yields the protein CASSPGQANNEQFF. The full variable domain, in which reference TRBV7-6 and TRBJ2-1 provide the parts outside the CDR3, is GAGVSQSPRYKVTKRGQDVALRCDPISGHVSLYWYRQALGQGPEFLTYFNYEAQQDKSGLPNDRFSAERPEGSISTLTIQRTEQRDSAMYRCASSPGQANNEQFFGPGTRLTVL.

The J gene is TRBJ2-4, the V gene TRBV11-3; no clear D. Germline V gene data show CDR1 as SGHNT and CDR2 as YENEEA. This CDR3 has 13 residues. V shed 1 base and J shed 7 bases, with 8 bases lying between them. DNA of the CDR3: TGTGCCAGCAGCTTAGGCCCGGGCAACATTCAGTACTTC. Translating it yields CASSLGPGNIQYF.

In regard to this clone: A read error may produce the germline difference seen at one junction end. V usage is TRBV11-2 and J usage is TRBJ2-2; D is unclear. CDR1 is SGHAT, CDR2 FQNNGV, per germline. The CDR3 contains 14 residues. In nucleotides, the CDR3 is TGTGCCAGCACCTTATTGGAGTATGGCGGGGAGCTGTTTTTT. Translating gives CASTLLEYGGELFF.

This CDR3 reads CASSVGSNTEAFF. As DNA, the CDR3 is TGTGCCAGCAGCGTAGGGTCGAACACTGAAGCTTTCTTT. The V and J genes are TRBV9 and TRBJ1-1; D ambiguous. Germline V CDR1 and CDR2: SGDLS, YYNGEE. V lost 0 bases and J lost 1, with 4 bases in between. CDR3 size: 13 residues.

The chain has TRBV5-8 and TRBJ2-2, with 8 bases identical to TRBD1. This CDR3 comprises 14 residues. CDR1 SGHTS and CDR2 YDEGEE come from the germline V gene. V lost 4 bases, J lost 6 bases, and 5 bases stayed unmatched. In DNA form, the CDR3 reads TGTGCCAGCAGCCCCGGACAGGGTTCCGGGGAGCTGTTTTTT. As protein: CASSPGQGSGELFF. The full variable domain, with the rest looked up from reference TRBV5-8 and TRBJ2-2, is EAGVTQSPTHLIKTRGQQATLRCSPISGHTSVYWYQQALGLGLQFLLWYDEGEERNRGNFPPRFSGRQFPNYSSELNVNALELEDSALYLCASSPGQGSGELFFGEGSRLTVL.

The V call is TRBV7-8, the J call TRBJ1-1; D is unclear. In germline, CDR1 is SGHVS, CDR2 FQNEAQ. The CDR3 is made up of 14 amino acids. V shed 5 bases and J shed 1 base, with 11 bases lying between them. CDR3 region: CASSPFHANTEAFF. CDR3 DNA: TGTGCCAGCAGCCCCTTCCACGCGAACACTGAAGCTTTCTTT.

The chain combines TRBV7-2 with TRBJ2-5; TRBD1 might be the D (7 bases). V was clipped by 3 bases and J by 2 bases, with 13 bases between them. CDR3 length: 15 residues. Germline V lookup: CDR1 SGHTA, CDR2 FQGNSA. The CDR3 nucleotides read TGTGCCAGCAGCTTCGCGGGACAGACACAAGAGACCCAGTACTTC. This codes for CASSFAGQTQETQYF.

The J gene is TRBJ1-2, the V gene TRBV6-5; D remains ambiguous. The V end lost 6 bases, the J end lost 8 bases, and 16 bases lay between the germline ends. Germline CDR1 and CDR2: MNHEY and SVGAGI. The CDR3 contains 13 residues. In nucleotides, the CDR3 is TGTGCCAGCAGCCGGAATGGGAGAGTGGGCTACACCTTC. Encoded protein: CASSRNGRVGYTF.

The chain recombines TRBV7-2 with TRBJ1-5; possibly TRBD1 for D (6 bases). Germline CDR1 is SGHTA and CDR2 is FQGNSA. The CDR3 length is 15 residues. Trimming stripped 2 bases from V and 2 bases from J, with 10 bases between. For the CDR3, the DNA is TGTGCCAGCAGCTTACAGGGGCTTGGCAATCAGCCCCAGCATTTT. As protein: CASSLQGLGNQPQHF.

V gene TRBV5-1 combines with J gene TRBJ2-5; 7 positions agree with TRBD1. The CDR3 is 13 amino acids. J gave up 5 bases and V 6 bases, and 7 bases lay outside the gene matches. Germline CDR1 is SGHRS and CDR2 is YFSETQ. CDR3 in amino acids: CASTQGVPETQYF. In DNA, the CDR3 is TGCGCCAGCACCCAGGGGGTCCCTGAGACCCAGTACTTC. Supplemented by reference TRBV5-1 and TRBJ2-5, the full variable domain reads KAGVTQTPRYLIKTRGQQVTLSCSPISGHRSVSWYQQTPGQGLQFLFEYFSETQRNKGNFPGRFSGRQFSNSRSEMNVSTLELGDSALYLCASTQGVPETQYFGPGTRLLVL.

The chain has TRBV5-1 and TRBJ2-7, with 7 nucleotides matching TRBD1. CDR1 is SGHRS, CDR2 YFSETQ, per germline. The length of the CDR3 is 15 residues. With V trimmed by 2 bases and J by 0 bases, 5 bases remained unmatched. CDR3 in amino acids: CASSFRQGDSYEQYF. For the CDR3, the DNA is TGCGCCAGCAGCTTTAGGCAGGGGGACTCCTACGAGCAGTACTTC.

This clone was seen more than once but under ten times. CDR3 sequence: CASSDSFRGTEAFF. The CDR3, as DNA: TGTGCCAGCAGTGATAGTTTTCGGGGGACTGAAGCTTTCTTT. The chain is built from TRBV6-1 and TRBJ1-1; D may be TRBD1 (5 bases). V shed 3 bases and J shed 5 bases, with 13 bases lying between them. The CDR3 is 14 amino acids. Germline CDR1 reads MNHNS; CDR2 reads SASEGT.

The chain links TRBV5-1 to TRBJ2-5; 7 nucleotides match TRBD1. Germline trimming cut 6 bases from V and 1 base from J; bases unmatched to any gene: 3. In germline, CDR1 is SGHRS, CDR2 YFSETQ. The CDR3 has 13 amino acids. The CDR3 region has the DNA TGCGCCAGCACCGGGACAGCCCAAGAGACCCAGTACTTC. Amino acid sequence: CASTGTAQETQYF.

The chain couples TRBV7-8 to TRBJ2-1; TRBD2 agrees at 12 bases. V shed 0 bases and J 7 bases; nucleotides not matched to a gene: 22. CDR3 size: 22 residues. The germline gives CDR1 SGHVS, CDR2 FQNEAQ. The CDR3 sequence is CASSLAPTRTSGTRPNRNEQFF. The CDR3 bases are TGTGCCAGCAGCTTAGCCCCGACCCGGACTAGCGGGACCCGACCTAATCGGAATGAGCAGTTCTTC.

CDR3 DNA: TGCGCCAGCAGGCGGACAGGGACGGGATTGCAAGAGACCCAGTACTTC. Its translation is CASRRTGTGLQETQYF. The chain links TRBV4-1 to TRBJ2-5, with 8 bases fitting TRBD1. Germline V gene data show CDR1 as MGHRA and CDR2 as YSYEKL. CDR3 length: 16 residues. V lost 6 bases and J lost 2; bases outside the gene matches: 11.

V and J are TRBV5-4 and TRBJ2-2; possibly TRBD1 or TRBD2 for D (5 bases each). Trimming stripped 0 bases from V and 4 bases from J, with 13 bases between. Germline loops: CDR1 SGHNT, CDR2 YYREEE (reference sequence). The CDR3 extends over 16 amino acids. CDR3 protein: CASSLGGARGTGELFF. The CDR3 DNA reads as TGTGCCAGCAGCTTGGGAGGGGCGCGTGGCACCGGGGAGCTGTTTTTT.

This chain links TRBV6-1 with TRBJ2-5; the D gene is possibly TRBD2 (6 bases). Between the trimmed V and J ends, which lost 6 bases and 7 bases, there was a span of 18 bases. This CDR3 contains 14 residues. Germline CDR1 is MNHNS and CDR2 is SASEGT. The CDR3: CASRDERLGATQYF. CDR3 in DNA: TGTGCCAGCAGAGACGAACGACTAGGTGCGACCCAGTACTTC.

This clone was recorded a few times. This sequence joins TRBV4-1 and TRBJ2-3, with 15 bases aligning to TRBD2. Germline values: CDR1 MGHRA, CDR2 YSYEKL. V gave up 2 bases and J gave up 0 bases; unmatched junction bases: 9. This CDR3 is built from 20 residues. The CDR3: CASSQPGLAGGSTSTDTQYF. In DNA form, the CDR3 reads TGCGCCAGCAGCCAACCGGGACTAGCGGGGGGATCTACTAGCACAGATACGCAGTATTTT.

The chain's CDR3 is CASRAQGGGEKLFF. The CDR3 nucleotides are TGTGCCAGCAGGGCCCAAGGGGGAGGAGAAAAACTGTTTTTT. The chain is built from TRBV6-1 and TRBJ1-4, with TRBD1 as a possible D gene (6 bases). The germline gives CDR1 MNHNS, CDR2 SASEGT. This CDR3 has 14 amino acids. Deletions cut 6 bases from V and 8 bases from J, with 16 bases between.

The rearrangement joins TRBV6-1 to TRBJ2-7; D not resolved. Germline CDR1 is MNHNS and CDR2 is SASEGT. The V gene lost 1 base and the J gene lost 2 bases, with 9 bases spanning the gap. The length of the CDR3 is 14 residues. The CDR3 DNA follows: TGTGCCAGCAGTGAAGAGGCAGCTACCTACGAGCAGTACTTC. This translates into CASSEEAATYEQYF.

The V call is TRBV19, the J call TRBJ2-3; 7 bases fit TRBD2. V was pared by 3 bases and J by 3 bases, with 12 bases of the junction left unmatched. CDR1 is LNHDA, CDR2 SQIVND, per germline (reference sequence). This CDR3 comprises 17 residues. CDR3 amino acids: CASSIDPRGSRTDTQYF. CDR3 coding DNA: TGTGCCAGTAGTATTGACCCCCGCGGGAGTAGGACAGATACGCAGTATTTT.

DNA of the CDR3: TGTGCCACCAGTCTCGGAAAACTAAGTAACAGGGGGCTTCTTTCCTACGAGCAGTACTTC. Its translation: CATSLGKLSNRGLLSYEQYF. The rearrangement joins TRBV15 to TRBJ2-7, with TRBD1 identical over 9 bases. The CDR3 length is 20 residues. CDR1 and CDR2 (germline): LNHNV, YYDKDF (reference sequence). V was pared by 6 bases and J by 1 base, with 22 bases of the junction left unmatched.

The CDR3 DNA follows: TGCAGCGTTGGGTCGTTAACAATCGGGTCCACTGAAGCTTTCTTT. Its protein is CSVGSLTIGSTEAFF. The chain is built from TRBV29-1 and TRBJ1-1; D uncertain. The V and J ends lost 4 bases and 4 bases respectively, with 19 bases between them. There are 15 residues in the CDR3. CDR1 is SQVTM, CDR2 ANQGSEA, per germline.

A single count supports this clone. The chain combines TRBV7-2 with TRBJ1-5; maybe TRBD1 (5 bases). The CDR3 is 17 amino acids. V shed 0 bases and J shed 0 bases, with 12 bases lying between them. Per germline, CDR1 SGHTA and CDR2 FQGNSA. Here the CDR3 reads CASSLAGVGNSNQPQHF. CDR3 nucleotides: TGTGCCAGCAGCTTAGCAGGGGTGGGGAATAGCAATCAGCCCCAGCATTTT.

The chain carries TRBV5-4 and TRBJ2-1; D remains ambiguous. CDR1 is SGHNT, CDR2 YYREEE, per germline (reference sequence). This CDR3 region has 14 residues. V lost 4 bases, J lost 7 bases, and 15 bases lay in between. The CDR3: CASSPPTPYNEQFF. As DNA, the CDR3 is TGTGCCAGCAGCCCCCCCACCCCTTATAATGAGCAGTTCTTC.

CDR3 nucleotide sequence: TGTGCCAGCAGCTTATGGTCAGCCAACACTGAAGCTTTCTTT. Its translation is CASSLWSANTEAFF. The chain employs TRBV7-2 and TRBJ1-1; D unclear. This CDR3 contains 14 residues. The V gene's germline CDR1 is SGHTA and CDR2 FQGNSA. Trimming pared 2 bases from V and 2 bases from J, leaving 9 bases between.